These 17 T cell receptor beta chains came from one sample sequenced in a study of GPR56 and killer-like receptors on CD4 memory cells. Five CD4+ populations, defined by killer cell lectin-like receptor and GPR56 markers, were sorted by FACS. Following a re-call of the reads, TCRdb has one entry per CDR3 protein and lacks DNA. The repertoire table contains 1,100 or so distinct CDR3 sequences. The sample consisted of memory CD4+ T cells from blood. These receptor sequences come from a human donor in good health.

This clonotype is large by frequency. The J gene is TRBJ2-5, the V gene TRBV6-2 or TRBV6-3; TCRdb's D call of TRBD2 is untestable without DNA. The germline gives CDR1 MNHEY, CDR2 SVGEGT. There are 17 residues in the CDR3. Here the CDR3 reads CASSYSTLAGSWETQYF.

The chain is built from TRBV6-1 and TRBJ2-2; TCRdb returns TRBD1, unconfirmable since there is no DNA. The CDR3 loop spans 14 amino acids. Germline lookup yields CDR1 MNHNS and CDR2 SASEGT. CDR3 in amino acids: CASSTTGAAGELFF.

This rearrangement joins TRBV6-5 to TRBJ2-5; as DNA is missing, the TRBD1 call by TCRdb cannot be tested. From germline, CDR1 is MNHEY and CDR2 SVGAGI. The CDR3 spans 14 residues. The CDR3 loop is CASRRRQGAETQYF.

This clonotype ranks as medium-sized (0.01 to 0.1%) in terms of frequency. V gene TRBV28 combines with J gene TRBJ1-1; TCRdb selects TRBD1, and the lack of DNA leaves this call unchecked. The CDR3 has 13 residues. Germline V gene data show CDR1 as MDHEN and CDR2 as SYDVKM. CDR3 amino acids: CASSPLDGREAFF.

The chain couples TRBV9 to TRBJ2-3; absent DNA, TCRdb's TRBD1 call cannot be checked. The germline CDR1 and CDR2 sequences are SGDLS and YYNGEE. This CDR3 is 16 amino acids long. The chain's CDR3 is CASSVAFQGGTDTQYF.

The rearrangement uses TRBV7-9 and TRBJ1-1; TCRdb returns TRBD1, unconfirmable since there is no DNA. The V gene's germline CDR1 is SEHNR and CDR2 FQNEAQ (reference sequence). This CDR3 spans 18 amino acids. The CDR3 sequence: CASSLGGAKGWGATEAFF.

The chain joins TRBV12-5 to TRBJ2-1; TCRdb lists TRBD2, though no DNA is available to test this call. The CDR3 covers 16 residues. Germline CDR1 LGHNT, CDR2 FRNRAP. The chain's CDR3 is CGSGLSEAGRNNEQFF.

The chain recombines TRBV6-1 with TRBJ2-1; the TRBD2 assignment by TCRdb is unverifiable without DNA. The V gene's germline CDR1 is MNHNS and CDR2 SASEGT. There are 14 residues in the CDR3. The CDR3 protein is CASNLAGGDNEQFF.

V usage is TRBV7-2 and J usage is TRBJ2-1; TCRdb names TRBD2, which stays unverified in the absence of DNA. The germline V gene has CDR1 SGHTA and CDR2 FQGNSA. The CDR3 is made up of 17 amino acids. The CDR3 sequence is CASSLRPSGGAFNEQFF.

Considering frequency, this clonotype is medium-sized. The chain uses TRBV10-2 and TRBJ2-4; TCRdb returns TRBD1, unconfirmable since there is no DNA. Germline V gene data show CDR1 as WSHSY and CDR2 as SAAADI. The CDR3 has 15 residues. The CDR3 loop reads CASSVDRLAKNIQYF.

By frequency, this clonotype is large. The chain couples TRBV6-5 to TRBJ1-3. Per germline, CDR1 MNHEY and CDR2 SVGAGI. The CDR3 contains 15 residues. CDR3 amino acids: CASSYRNLAGNTIYF.

Measured by frequency, this clonotype is medium-sized. The chain links TRBV19 to TRBJ1-5; TCRdb outputs TRBD1, but without DNA this stays unchecked. CDR1 and CDR2 from the germline V gene are LNHDA and SQIVND (reference sequence). CDR3 length equals 15 residues. The CDR3 sequence: CASSMRTGGPQPQHF.

Considering frequency, this clonotype is large. The rearrangement links TRBV6-6 to TRBJ2-1. The CDR3 runs to 14 residues. Germline values: CDR1 MNHNY, CDR2 SVGAGI (reference sequence). The CDR3 region is CATVTGGSYNEQFF.

The rearrangement uses TRBV2 and TRBJ1-1; lacking DNA, the TRBD1 call made by TCRdb goes unchecked. Germline CDR1 SNHLY, CDR2 FYNNEI. This CDR3 has 14 amino acids. The CDR3 spells CASSPTGSNTEAFF.

V and J are TRBV6-1 and TRBJ2-2; TCRdb returns TRBD2, unconfirmable since there is no DNA. CDR1 and CDR2 (germline): MNHNS, SASEGT. The CDR3 is 16 residues long. Here the CDR3 reads CASTKAGGLNTGELFF.

By frequency, this clonotype is large. The chain is built from TRBV12-3 or TRBV12-4 and TRBJ2-3; the TCRdb call, TRBD1, lacks DNA for checking. The CDR3 spans 13 residues. The CDR3 loop reads CASSLPTPDTQYF.

In terms of frequency, this clonotype is medium-sized (0.01 to 0.1%). The chain links TRBV15 to TRBJ2-3; the TCRdb call, TRBD1, lacks DNA for checking. The CDR3 runs to 16 residues. CDR1 LNHNV and CDR2 YYDKDF come from the germline V gene (reference sequence). CDR3 sequence reads: CATSRDLTGGVDTQYF.